This passage covers 17 T cell receptor beta chains from one sample sequenced in a study of blood T cell repertoires in COVID-19. Sequencing used immunoSEQ multiplex PCR; TCRdb keeps in-frame clones, though not all of them. This sample has tens of thousands of clones, with 85% to 90% found just once. The sample consisted of peripheral blood. The receptors were sampled from a woman older than 75 in a cohort sampled during active or convalescent COVID-19.

The gene calls are TRBV2 and TRBJ2-7, with a possible D match to TRBD1 (5 bases). This CDR3 comprises 15 residues. Deletions cut 2 bases from V and 3 bases from J, with 14 bases between. Germline values: CDR1 SNHLY, CDR2 FYNNEI. The CDR3 loop reads CASSESPGNGYEQYF. CDR3 DNA: TGTGCCAGCAGTGAATCCCCAGGGAACGGCTACGAGCAGTACTTC.

The rearrangement links TRBV9 to TRBJ2-1; 10 bases fit TRBD1. The CDR3 is made up of 18 amino acids. Trimming at V came to 4 bases and at J to 4 bases, leaving 14 bases not matched to a gene. Germline V gene data show CDR1 as SGDLS and CDR2 as YYNGEE. The DNA of the CDR3 is TGTGCCAGCAGCCCAGGGGGCCGGGACAGGGGTCTGTACAATGAGCAGTTCTTC. It codes for CASSPGGRDRGLYNEQFF.

The chain joins TRBV5-1 to TRBJ2-3, with D unresolved. Trimming removed 0 bases from V and 2 bases from J, with 13 bases in between. Germline assignment: CDR1 SGHRS and CDR2 YFSETQ. This CDR3 spans 16 amino acids. CDR3 nucleotide sequence: TGCGCCAGCAGCTTGGGGGCCAAAACCTACACAGATACGCAGTATTTT. Translation gives CASSLGAKTYTDTQYF. Filled out from reference TRBV5-1 and TRBJ2-3, the complete variable domain reads KAGVTQTPRYLIKTRGQQVTLSCSPISGHRSVSWYQQTPGQGLQFLFEYFSETQRNKGNFPGRFSGRQFSNSRSEMNVSTLELGDSALYLCASSLGAKTYTDTQYFGPGTRLTVL.

V and J are TRBV30 and TRBJ2-2, with a tentative D call TRBD1 (5 bases). The V gene's germline CDR1 is GTSNPN and CDR2 SVGIG (reference sequence). V lost 3 bases and J lost 1, with 9 bases in between. This CDR3 is 14 amino acids long. The CDR3 DNA is TGTGCCTGGAGATTAAGGGGGAACACCGGGGAGCTGTTTTTT. It codes for CAWRLRGNTGELFF.

This sequence joins TRBV6-5 and TRBJ1-2; D uncertain. This CDR3 comprises 14 residues. CDR1 and CDR2 from the germline V gene are MNHEY and SVGAGI. V gave up 5 bases and J gave up 4 bases, with 14 bases separating them. The CDR3 loop is CASSHRGLGYGYTF. In DNA, the CDR3 is TGTGCCAGCAGTCACCGAGGGTTGGGCTATGGCTACACCTTC.

The V call is TRBV29-1, the J call TRBJ1-2; TRBD1 agrees at 7 bases. Germline V lookup: CDR1 SQVTM, CDR2 ANQGSEA. The CDR3 has 12 residues. The ends lost 0 bases at V and 6 bases at J; junction bases unmatched: 1. The CDR3 spells CSVEDDRDGYTF. CDR3 in DNA: TGCAGCGTTGAAGATGACAGGGATGGCTACACCTTC. The complete variable domain, with remaining parts taken from reference TRBV29-1 and TRBJ1-2, reads SAVISQKPSRDICQRGTSLTIQCQVDSQVTMMFWYRQQPGQSLTLIATANQGSEATYESGFVIDKFPISRPNLTFSTLTVSNMSPEDSSIYLCSVEDDRDGYTFGSGTRLTVV.

In DNA form, the CDR3 reads TGTGCTAGTGGTCCCCTCGGAGACAGTGAGCAGTTCTTC. The encoded protein is CASGPLGDSEQFF. The V gene is TRBV12-5, the J gene TRBJ2-1; D is possibly TRBD1 (5 bases). The CDR3 sequence is 13 residues long. V was pared by 5 bases and J by 9 bases, with 14 bases between. Germline CDR1 reads LGHNT; CDR2 reads FRNRAP.

The rearrangement links TRBV24-1 to TRBJ1-6, with no clear D. CDR3 length: 14 amino acids. Per the germline V gene, CDR1 is KGHDR and CDR2 is SFDVKD. The V gene lost 4 bases and the J gene lost 5 bases, with 8 bases spanning the gap. CDR3: CATSDARNNSPLHF. The CDR3 DNA follows: TGTGCCACCAGTGACGCCAGAAATAATTCACCCCTCCACTTT.

The sample holds one count of this clone. CDR3 sequence reads: CASSSGVGVGRTEAFF. The CDR3 coding sequence is TGTGCCAGCAGCTCGGGGGTCGGGGTAGGTCGGACTGAAGCTTTCTTT. The chain joins TRBV9 to TRBJ1-1; TRBD1 might be the D (5 bases). The germline CDR1 and CDR2 sequences are SGDLS and YYNGEE. The CDR3 loop spans 16 amino acids. The ends were cut back, 4 bases at V and 5 bases at J, with 21 bases in the middle.

The chain has TRBV2 and TRBJ2-1; a weak D match, TRBD2 (6 bases). The CDR3 has 16 amino acids. Trimming shortened V by 1 base and J by 1 base, and 11 bases separated the two germline ends. Per the germline V gene, CDR1 is SNHLY and CDR2 is FYNNEI. The CDR3 loop is CASSEGRGRSYNEQFF. DNA of the CDR3: TGTGCCAGCAGTGAAGGGAGGGGTAGATCCTACAATGAGCAGTTCTTC. Full variable domain (missing parts from reference TRBV2 and TRBJ2-1): EPEVTQTPSHQVTQMGQEVILRCVPISNHLYFYWYRQILGQKVEFLVSFYNNEISEKSEIFDDQFSVERPDGSNFTLKIRSTKLEDSAMYFCASSEGRGRSYNEQFFGPGTRLTVL.

V gene TRBV20-1 combines with J gene TRBJ1-2; 7 nucleotides match TRBD1. Trimming removed 3 bases from V and 7 bases from J; junction bases left unmatched: 5. The germline gives CDR1 DFQATT, CDR2 SNEGSKA (reference sequence). CDR3 length: 12 amino acids. CDR3 amino acids: CSASTGQLGYTF. CDR3 nucleotide sequence: TGCAGTGCTAGTACGGGACAGCTTGGCTACACCTTC.

The rearrangement joins TRBV5-1 to TRBJ1-1; tentatively, D is TRBD1 (5 bases). This CDR3 region has 13 residues. Trimming pared 0 bases from V and 4 bases from J, leaving 7 bases between. CDR1 and CDR2 from the germline V gene are SGHRS and YFSETQ. The chain's CDR3 is CASSLERGTEAFF. The CDR3 DNA sequence: TGCGCCAGCAGCTTGGAAAGGGGCACTGAAGCTTTCTTT. The full variable domain, completed using reference TRBV5-1 and TRBJ1-1, is KAGVTQTPRYLIKTRGQQVTLSCSPISGHRSVSWYQQTPGQGLQFLFEYFSETQRNKGNFPGRFSGRQFSNSRSEMNVSTLELGDSALYLCASSLERGTEAFFGQGTRLTVV.

The gene calls are TRBV7-8 and TRBJ2-7, with 7 bases fitting TRBD2. CDR1 and CDR2 from the germline V gene are SGHVS and FQNEAQ. The CDR3 loop spans 15 amino acids. The V and J ends lost 1 base and 3 bases, in that order; junction bases with no gene match: 6. The CDR3 nucleotides read TGTGCCAGCAGCTTAGACGGGGGGAGTGGCTACGAGCAGTACTTC. It codes for CASSLDGGSGYEQYF.

The rearrangement joins TRBV6-2 or TRBV6-3 to TRBJ1-3; the D gene is possibly TRBD1 (6 bases). CDR1 MNHEY and CDR2 SVGEGT come from the germline V gene. The V end lost 4 bases, the J end lost 0 bases, and 10 bases lay between the germline ends. This CDR3 is 15 amino acids long. The CDR3 loop reads CASSSRTDSGNTIYF. CDR3 DNA sequence: TGTGCCAGCAGTTCACGGACAGACTCTGGAAACACCATATATTTT.

The V gene is TRBV3-1 (or the pseudogene TRBV3-2), the J gene TRBJ1-1; 9 positions agree with TRBD1. The CDR3 sequence is 16 residues long. Germline CDR1 and CDR2: LGHDT and YNNKEL (reference sequence). After removal of 4 bases from V and 2 bases from J, the junction contained 8 bases not matched to a gene. The chain's CDR3 is CASSRGTGSINTEAFF. The CDR3 nucleotides read TGTGCCAGCAGCCGAGGGACAGGGAGTATAAACACTGAAGCTTTCTTT.

The V call is TRBV5-1, the J call TRBJ2-5; possible D gene TRBD2, 6 bases. V lost 0 bases to trimming and J lost 4 bases, with 16 bases between them. CDR1 and CDR2 from the germline V gene are SGHRS and YFSETQ. The CDR3 is made up of 16 amino acids. The CDR3, as DNA: TGCGCCAGCAGCTTGGATGTTAGCGGAACAGGAGAGACCCAGTACTTC. Translating gives CASSLDVSGTGETQYF.

The sample holds one count of this clone. This rearrangement joins TRBV5-1 to TRBJ1-1; D uncertain. The CDR3 length is 14 residues. V was pared by 4 bases and J by 2 bases, with 12 bases between. Germline lookup yields CDR1 SGHRS and CDR2 YFSETQ. The CDR3 spells CASSRTALNTEAFF. CDR3 DNA sequence: TGCGCCAGCAGCAGGACTGCTCTTAACACTGAAGCTTTCTTT.